Here is one T cell receptor beta chain with its context. Its antigen is still unknown. The repertoire was sequenced with immunoSEQ multiplex PCR; TCRdb's copy has only in-frame clones and lacks some. The sample lists roughly 330,000 clones; roughly nine tenths were seen once. This record comes from a study of cytomegalovirus exposure and HLA in healthy donors. Study-wide results and caveats: According to the study, 180 or so TCR beta chains were cytomegalovirus-associated.

V dropped 4 bases and J dropped 8 bases, with 8 bases sitting between them. CDR3 size: 11 residues. Germline V gives CDR1 SGHNT, CDR2 YENEEA. The specimen was PBMCs. The receptor was isolated from a woman aged 25 to 39 in good health and CMV-seropositive. The chain couples TRBV11-3 to TRBJ1-2; D is uncertain. CDR3 DNA sequence: TGTGCCAGCAGCTGGTCGGAAGGCTACACCTTC. As protein: CASSWSEGYTF. The full variable domain, in which reference TRBV11-3 and TRBJ1-2 provide the parts outside the CDR3, is EAGVVQSPRYKIIEKKQPVAFWCNPISGHNTLYWYLQNLGQGPELLIRYENEEAVDDSQLPKDRFSAERLKGVDSTLKIQPAELGDSAVYLCASSWSEGYTFGSGTRLTVV.